What follows are 32 T cell receptor beta chains derived from one specimen sequenced in a study of T-cell memory formation after mild COVID-19. From the 5' RACE reads, TCRdb called clonotypes with MiXCR, one entry per CDR3 protein. Found here are over 500,000 distinct CDR3 sequences, 17% of them singletons; the top ten hold around 7.8%. The specimen was PBMCs or a T cell subset sorted from them (not recorded which). The receptor source for this set is an adult woman who had mild COVID-19 (a few samples of this study predate the infection). Cell type and time point are not known.

This clonotype was observed a handful of times. This CDR3 is CATSDYGEQFF. CDR3 sequence (DNA): TGTGCCACCAGTGATTATGGTGAGCAGTTCTTC. The V call is TRBV24-1, the J call TRBJ2-1; D ambiguous. Looked up from germline, CDR1 is KGHDR and CDR2 is SFDVKD. V was clipped by 2 bases and J by 9 bases, with 4 bases between them. The CDR3 extends over 11 amino acids.

The chain combines TRBV11-2 with TRBJ2-7; TRBD2 matches at 13 bases. Unmatched junction bases numbered 15, after V lost 5 bases and J lost 2 bases. Germline V gene data show CDR1 as SGHAT and CDR2 as FQNNGV. CDR3 length: 19 amino acids. As DNA, the CDR3 is TGTGCCAGCAGCCTTCGACTAGCGGGGGGCGGGAGGCGAACCTACGAGCAGTACTTC. The encoded protein is CASSLRLAGGGRRTYEQYF.

V and J are TRBV6-5 and TRBJ1-1, with 9 bases lining up with TRBD1. Trimming at V came to 4 bases and at J to 3 bases, leaving 6 bases not matched to a gene. This CDR3 spans 15 amino acids. Germline CDR1 and CDR2: MNHEY and SVGAGI. The CDR3 bases are TGTGCCAGCAGTTGGGGGACAGGGATGGACACTGAAGCTTTCTTT. It specifies CASSWGTGMDTEAFF.

This sequence joins TRBV11-1 and TRBJ1-1; unclear D gene. CDR3 length equals 17 residues. The ends were cut back, 7 bases at V and 5 bases at J, with 26 bases in the middle. The germline gives CDR1 SGHAT, CDR2 FQDESV (reference sequence). Here the CDR3 DNA reads TGTGCCAGCATCGATAGAGCTTCGGTTTCGGGTCGGACTGAAGCTTTCTTT. Its translation: CASIDRASVSGRTEAFF.

This rearrangement joins TRBV10-3 to TRBJ2-1; 10 nucleotides line up with TRBD2. Germline loops: CDR1 ENHRY, CDR2 SYGVKD. The CDR3 has 13 amino acids. J gave up 6 bases and V 8 bases, and 4 bases lay outside the gene matches. The CDR3 here is CAIRAGGFNEQFF. CDR3 DNA: TGTGCCATCCGAGCGGGAGGGTTCAATGAGCAGTTCTTC.

The V gene is TRBV7-2, the J gene TRBJ2-4, with 7 bases lining up with TRBD1. The germline CDR1 and CDR2 sequences are SGHTA and FQGNSA. The CDR3 is 16 amino acids. With V trimmed by 5 bases and J by 7 bases, 14 bases remained unmatched. The CDR3 spells CASSPRGRGGVNIQYF. The CDR3 nucleotides are TGTGCCAGCAGCCCGCGCGGCAGAGGGGGCGTGAACATTCAGTACTTC.

The chain recombines TRBV7-9 with TRBJ1-1, with a tentative D call TRBD1 (6 bases). Trimming removed 3 bases from V and 1 base from J, with 12 bases in between. Germline lookup yields CDR1 SEHNR and CDR2 FQNEAQ (reference sequence). The CDR3 length is 15 residues. For the CDR3, the DNA is TGTGCCAGCAGCTTCTACAGGACAGCGAACACTGAAGCTTTCTTT. Residues: CASSFYRTANTEAFF.

The chain has TRBV24-1 and TRBJ1-5; 8 bases are shared with TRBD1. The CDR3 loop spans 14 amino acids. The V and J ends lost 7 bases and 3 bases, in that order; junction bases with no gene match: 4. The germline CDR1 and CDR2 sequences are KGHDR and SFDVKD. The CDR3 coding sequence is TGTGCCACCAGCCGACAGGGGTCCAATCAGCCCCAGCATTTT. Translating it yields CATSRQGSNQPQHF.

In this sample, this clonotype turned up a few times. The gene calls are TRBV5-5 and TRBJ2-3, with D uncertain. The germline CDR1 and CDR2 sequences are SGHKS and YYEKEE (reference sequence). The CDR3 sequence is 14 residues long. V lost 1 base to trimming and J lost 4 bases, with 10 bases between them. The CDR3 reads CASSLQVLADTQYF. CDR3 coding DNA: TGTGCCAGCAGCTTGCAAGTGTTGGCAGATACGCAGTATTTT. Supplemented by reference TRBV5-5 and TRBJ2-3, the full variable domain reads DAGVTQSPTHLIKTRGQQVTLRCSPISGHKSVSWYQQVLGQGPQFIFQYYEKEERGRGNFPDRFSARQFPNYSSELNVNALLLGDSALYLCASSLQVLADTQYFGPGTRLTVL.

The table lists this clonotype with a few counts. The chain links TRBV20-1 to TRBJ1-2; the D is unclear. Germline CDR1 is DFQATT and CDR2 is SNEGSKA (reference sequence). CDR3 length: 12 amino acids. The V end lost 6 bases, the J end lost 2 bases, and 10 bases lay between the germline ends. The CDR3 sequence is CSARGWNYGYTF. The DNA for the CDR3 is TGCAGTGCCCGAGGGTGGAACTATGGCTACACCTTC.

This chain joins TRBV4-1 and TRBJ2-7; the match to TRBD1 covers 7 bases. There are 13 residues in the CDR3. The germline V gene has CDR1 MGHRA and CDR2 YSYEKL. The J segment lost 5 bases and the V segment lost 2 bases, leaving 3 bases of the junction unmatched. DNA for the CDR3: TGCGCCAGCAGCCAAAGACAGGGAAACGAGCAGTACTTC. Its protein is CASSQRQGNEQYF.

This clonotype was seen a handful of times. The chain employs TRBV7-2 and TRBJ2-1; D is ambiguous. The CDR3 has 14 residues. Germline-derived CDR1 and CDR2 are SGHTA and FQGNSA. The V and J ends lost 5 bases and 9 bases respectively, with 17 bases between them. The CDR3 reads CASSPPSSSGEQFF. CDR3 coding DNA: TGTGCCAGCAGCCCCCCCTCCTCCTCCGGTGAGCAGTTCTTC. The full variable domain, in which reference TRBV7-2 and TRBJ2-1 provide the parts outside the CDR3, is GAGVSQSPSNKVTEKGKDVELRCDPISGHTALYWYRQSLGQGLEFLIYFQGNSAPDKSGLPSDRFSAERTGGSVSTLTIQRTQQEDSAVYLCASSPPSSSGEQFFGPGTRLTVL.

At least ten counts were recorded for this clonotype. The V gene is TRBV7-8, the J gene TRBJ2-1; D is unresolved. V was pared by 1 base and J by 4 bases, with 17 bases between. This CDR3 has 17 residues. Germline CDR1 and CDR2: SGHVS and FQNEAQ. The CDR3 loop reads CASSLVRAERVYNEQFF. The DNA for the CDR3 is TGTGCCAGCAGCTTAGTCCGGGCAGAACGAGTTTACAATGAGCAGTTCTTC.

This clonotype was seen ten or more times. CDR3 protein: CATSRGARTSGYSRHTQYF. CDR3 nucleotide sequence: TGTGCCACCAGCAGAGGGGCAAGGACTAGCGGCTACTCCCGTCATACGCAGTATTTT. The gene calls are TRBV15 and TRBJ2-3; 10 bases line up with TRBD2. V dropped 1 base and J dropped 7; count of bases not matched to a gene: 17. From germline, CDR1 is LNHNV and CDR2 YYDKDF (reference sequence). The CDR3 covers 19 residues.

This clonotype has more than one count but fewer than ten. The chain has TRBV6-1 and TRBJ1-2; D not certain. The CDR3 contains 12 residues. Trimming stripped 3 bases from V and 2 bases from J, with 4 bases between. Germline CDR1 is MNHNS and CDR2 is SASEGT. CDR3 residues: CASSDRNYGYTF. CDR3 nucleotides: TGTGCCAGCAGTGACCGCAACTATGGCTACACCTTC.

This clonotype was observed a few times. V gene TRBV27 combines with J gene TRBJ1-5; no definite D call. Per germline, CDR1 MNHEY and CDR2 SMNVEV (reference sequence). The V and J ends lost 1 base and 6 bases respectively, with 16 bases between them. The CDR3 loop spans 16 amino acids. CDR3 loop: CASSLFGTTPSQPQHF. CDR3 nucleotide sequence: TGTGCCAGCAGTTTATTCGGTACTACCCCGTCTCAGCCCCAGCATTTT.

The rearrangement uses TRBV12-3 or TRBV12-4 and TRBJ2-1; 8 positions match TRBD2. After removal of 3 bases from V and 3 bases from J, the junction contained 4 bases not matched to a gene. The length of the CDR3 is 15 residues. CDR3 region: CASSFELADYNEQFF. The DNA for the CDR3 is TGTGCCAGCAGTTTCGAACTAGCGGACTACAATGAGCAGTTCTTC.

The chain uses TRBV20-1 and TRBJ2-1, with 8 bases identical to TRBD2. The CDR3 runs to 16 residues. CDR1 is DFQATT and CDR2 is SNEGSKA in the germline V gene (reference sequence). V dropped 0 bases and J dropped 3; count of bases not matched to a gene: 7. CDR3 sequence (DNA): TGCAGTGCTAGAGACCCCTATAGCGGGGTCTACAATGAGCAGTTCTTC. Translation: CSARDPYSGVYNEQFF.

The chain has TRBV2 and TRBJ1-6; no clear D gene. This CDR3 comprises 15 residues. V shed 6 bases and J shed 9 bases, with 18 bases lying between them. Germline CDR1 SNHLY, CDR2 FYNNEI. The CDR3 protein is CASRLVVGMSSPLHF. The CDR3 region has the DNA TGTGCCAGCAGACTAGTAGTGGGGATGAGTTCACCCCTCCACTTT.

The chain employs TRBV4-2 and TRBJ1-6; tentative D call: TRBD1 (6 bases). From germline, CDR1 is LGHNA and CDR2 YNFKEQ. There are 15 residues in the CDR3. V was clipped by 1 base and J by 7 bases, with 11 bases between them. DNA for the CDR3: TGTGCCAGCAGCCAAGTCCAGGGGCCAAATTCACCCCTCCACTTT. As protein: CASSQVQGPNSPLHF.

This clonotype was detected a few times. The rearrangement joins TRBV11-2 to TRBJ1-4; D uncertain. V shed 1 base and J shed 4 bases, with 10 bases lying between them. CDR3 length: 15 amino acids. Germline CDR1 SGHAT, CDR2 FQNNGV. The CDR3 DNA follows: TGTGCCAGCAGCTTAGGTTACAGAAGTAATGAAAAACTGTTTTTT. Protein product: CASSLGYRSNEKLFF.

V usage is TRBV4-3 and J usage is TRBJ2-3, with TRBD2 matching 9 bases. This CDR3 comprises 16 residues. Losses at the gene ends were 2 bases for V and 2 bases for J; bases not matched to a gene: 5. Per the germline V gene, CDR1 is LGHNA and CDR2 is YSLEER. The CDR3: CASSQRLAGTTDTQYF. CDR3 nucleotides: TGCGCCAGCAGCCAACGCCTAGCGGGGACCACAGATACGCAGTATTTT.

The V gene is TRBV15, the J gene TRBJ2-1, with 12 bases identical to TRBD2. With V trimmed by 5 bases and J by 7 bases, 9 bases remained unmatched. CDR1 is LNHNV, CDR2 YYDKDF, per germline (reference sequence). This CDR3 spans 16 amino acids. The CDR3 here is CATSLRTSGKWNEQFF. DNA for the CDR3: TGTGCCACCAGCTTACGGACTAGCGGGAAGTGGAATGAGCAGTTCTTC.

This chain links TRBV12-3 or TRBV12-4 with TRBJ2-5, with D perhaps assigned TRBD1 or TRBD2 (6 bases each). The CDR3 runs 16 residues. Trimming left V 6 bases short and J 4 bases short, with 21 bases between. DNA for the CDR3: TGTGCCAGCAGCCCCCCCCTCGGAGGGGGGAGAGAGACCCAGTACTTC. This codes for CASSPPLGGGRETQYF.

This clonotype was counted many times. The chain employs TRBV12-3 or TRBV12-4 and TRBJ2-7, with 8 bases matching TRBD2. J was trimmed by 7 bases and V by 5 bases; bases with no gene match: 13. The CDR3 is 15 residues long. The CDR3 region is CASSPTSGGSSEQYF. As DNA, the CDR3 is TGTGCCAGCAGTCCCACTAGCGGTGGGTCTTCGGAGCAGTACTTC.

Only a few counts were recorded for this clonotype. This CDR3 is CASTLGPLNTEAFF. The DNA for the CDR3 is TGTGCCAGCACTCTGGGGCCGTTGAACACTGAAGCTTTCTTT. V usage is TRBV12-3 or TRBV12-4 and J usage is TRBJ1-1; a weak D match, TRBD1 (5 bases). The CDR3 runs 14 residues. Trimming cost V 7 bases and J 0 bases, with 12 bases left between them.

This clonotype was observed a few times. The V gene is TRBV20-1, the J gene TRBJ2-7; D possibly corresponds to TRBD1 (5 bases). Trimming removed 3 bases from V and 2 bases from J, with 11 bases in between. Germline CDR1 DFQATT, CDR2 SNEGSKA (reference sequence). The CDR3 contains 13 residues. This CDR3 is CSASRAAAYEQYF. Here the CDR3 DNA reads TGCAGTGCTAGCAGGGCGGCTGCCTACGAGCAGTACTTC.

The chain is built from TRBV9 and TRBJ2-2; 7 nucleotides line up with TRBD2. The J segment lost 1 base and the V segment lost 2 bases, leaving 2 bases of the junction unmatched. Looked up from germline, CDR1 is SGDLS and CDR2 is YYNGEE. The CDR3 consists of 15 residues. As DNA, the CDR3 is TGTGCCAGCAGCGTTACTAGCGTGAACACCGGGGAGCTGTTTTTT. This codes for CASSVTSVNTGELFF.

The chain uses TRBV9 and TRBJ2-1; D is undetermined. Germline V gene data show CDR1 as SGDLS and CDR2 as YYNGEE. The CDR3 covers 14 residues. The V gene lost 4 bases and the J gene lost 7 bases, with 15 bases spanning the gap. CDR3 coding DNA: TGTGCCAGCAGCCCGGCTAACGAGCAAAATGAGCAGTTCTTC. Its translation is CASSPANEQNEQFF.

This clonotype was found a few times. The chain couples TRBV7-3 to TRBJ1-1; D is unresolved. CDR1 SGHTA and CDR2 FQGTGA come from the germline V gene. V was clipped by 1 base and J by 5 bases, with 8 bases between them. There are 13 residues in the CDR3. The CDR3 sequence: CASSLMLGTEAFF. CDR3 nucleotides: TGTGCCAGCAGCTTAATGCTCGGGACTGAAGCTTTCTTT.

This clonotype was seen only a few times. The V call is TRBV20-1, the J call TRBJ2-1, with TRBD2 identical over 13 bases. CDR1 DFQATT and CDR2 SNEGSKA come from the germline V gene (reference sequence). The CDR3 spans 20 residues. V was clipped by 6 bases and J by 7 bases; unmatched bases: 24. The CDR3, as DNA: TGCAGTGCCCAAGACCCAGGGGGCTACTGGACTAGCGGGAGAAGGAATGAGCAGTTCTTC. Translated: CSAQDPGGYWTSGRRNEQFF.

This clonotype has just a few counts. The chain has TRBV5-1 and TRBJ2-7; D remains unclear. V was shortened by 7 bases and J by 4 bases, with 15 bases between the two germline ends. Germline V lookup: CDR1 SGHRS, CDR2 YFSETQ. The CDR3 has 13 residues. This CDR3 reads CASRPESWYEQYF. The CDR3 DNA follows: TGCGCCAGCCGGCCAGAGTCCTGGTACGAGCAGTACTTC.